Below are 3 T cell receptor beta chains sequenced from a single sample in a study of blood T cell repertoires in COVID-19. Repertoires were generated with immunoSEQ multiplex PCR, while TCRdb's copy carries only in-frame clones and drops some. The data contain some 350,000 clones, approximately 90% of them seen just once; the ten biggest clones take up around 3.3%. Sequencing input: peripheral blood. The source is a woman under 30 who had recovered from COVID-19.

The count of this clone is one. J is TRBJ2-1 and V is TRBV6-2 or TRBV6-3; 13 nucleotides line up with TRBD2. The CDR3 extends over 19 amino acids. The trim removed 2 bases at V and 6 bases at J, leaving 13 bases unmatched. In germline, CDR1 is MNHEY, CDR2 SVGEGT. In DNA, the CDR3 is TGTGCCAGCAGTTACCCTGGGACTAGCGGGGATCCTTCCCTCAATGAGCAGTTCTTC. It codes for CASSYPGTSGDPSLNEQFF.

V is TRBV6-5 and J is TRBJ1-4; D is undetermined. V was trimmed by 0 bases and J by 8 bases, leaving 13 bases between them. CDR1 is MNHEY and CDR2 is SVGAGI in the germline V gene. The CDR3 extends over 15 amino acids. Written as DNA, the CDR3 is TGTGCCAGCAGTTACTCGGGTTCAACGGGGGAAAAACTGTTTTTT. Protein sequence: CASSYSGSTGEKLFF.

V gene TRBV6-5 combines with J gene TRBJ1-2; TRBD1 is a possible D gene (6 bases). V was pared by 5 bases and J by 5 bases, with 15 bases between. The CDR3 is made up of 14 amino acids. Germline V gives CDR1 MNHEY, CDR2 SVGAGI. The CDR3 DNA sequence: TGTGCCAGCAGTCGTGACATCACAGGGTATGGCTACACCTTC. Protein: CASSRDITGYGYTF.